A selection of T cell receptor beta chains follows, all from one sample in a study of T cells in Graves' hyperthyroidism and ophthalmopathy. In TCRdb, the multiplex PCR reads were re-called with MiXCR into one record per CDR3 protein. The sample contains 640,000 or so distinct CDR3 sequences, approximately 14% of which appear only once. The sample comprised blood. The source is a woman aged 18-30 years with Graves' ophthalmopathy. Both conserved end residues are part of each CDR3. Fields, in order: V gene, clone size, D gene, J gene, CDR3 protein, CDR3 DNA. The D gene is left open where the match is weak. Not all rows give a size; the values are once, few, many and, for expanded clones, a class.

v_call: TRBV6-2/TRBV6-3; clone_size: many; d_call: NA; j_call: TRBJ2-7; cdr3_aa: CASSYEDRTLYEQYF; cdr3_nt: TGTGCCAGCAGTTACGAGGACAGAACTTTATACGAGCAGTACTTC
v_call: TRBV18; clone_size: many; d_call: NA; j_call: TRBJ1-4; cdr3_aa: CASSPYRETNEKLFF; cdr3_nt: TGTGCCAGCTCACCCTACAGGGAAACTAATGAAAAACTGTTTTTT
v_call: TRBV12-3/TRBV12-4; clone_size: many; d_call: NA; j_call: TRBJ1-2; cdr3_aa: CASSLGVADGYTF; cdr3_nt: TGTGCCAGCAGTTTGGGGGTTGCGGATGGCTACACCTTC
v_call: TRBV12-5; clone_size: many; d_call: NA; j_call: TRBJ2-3; cdr3_aa: CASGLFSGATDTQYF; cdr3_nt: TGTGCTAGTGGACTCTTCTCAGGGGCCACAGATACGCAGTATTTT
v_call: TRBV4-1; clone_size: few; d_call: NA; j_call: TRBJ2-7; cdr3_aa: CASSQEGVEQYF; cdr3_nt: TGCGCCAGCAGCCAAGAAGGCGTCGAGCAGTACTTC
v_call: TRBV5-1; clone_size: NA; d_call: TRBD2; j_call: TRBJ2-7; cdr3_aa: CASSPGLAPRYEQYF; cdr3_nt: TGCGCCAGCAGTCCGGGACTAGCCCCTAGGTACGAGCAGTACTTC
v_call: TRBV29-1; clone_size: NA; d_call: TRBD2; j_call: TRBJ2-5; cdr3_aa: CSVGRGGGKETQYF; cdr3_nt: TGCAGCGTGGGGCGGGGCGGGGGGAAAGAGACCCAGTACTTC
v_call: TRBV24-1; clone_size: NA; d_call: NA; j_call: TRBJ1-4; cdr3_aa: CATSDGASTNEKLFF; cdr3_nt: TGTGCCACCAGTGATGGGGCCTCAACTAATGAAAAACTGTTTTTT
v_call: TRBV30; clone_size: many; d_call: TRBD2; j_call: TRBJ2-3; cdr3_aa: CARGRENTDTQYF; cdr3_nt: TGTGCCCGAGGGAGGGAGAACACAGATACGCAGTATTTT
v_call: TRBV28; clone_size: NA; d_call: NA; j_call: TRBJ2-3; cdr3_aa: CASSFGGVRDTQYF; cdr3_nt: TGTGCCAGCAGTTTTGGAGGGGTGAGAGATACGCAGTATTTT
v_call: TRBV12-3/TRBV12-4; clone_size: few; d_call: NA; j_call: TRBJ2-5; cdr3_aa: CASISEGGPVNF; cdr3_nt: TGTGCCAGCATCTCGGAAGGAGGGCCCGTCAACTTC
v_call: TRBV5-8; clone_size: few; d_call: NA; j_call: TRBJ1-2; cdr3_aa: CASSFGGSDYGYTF; cdr3_nt: TGTGCCAGCAGCTTCGGTGGGTCGGACTATGGCTACACCTTC
v_call: TRBV19; clone_size: NA; d_call: TRBD2; j_call: TRBJ2-7; cdr3_aa: CASSSLLAGAYEQYF; cdr3_nt: TGTGCCAGTAGTTCGTTACTAGCGGGAGCCTACGAGCAGTACTTC
v_call: TRBV29-1; clone_size: many; d_call: TRBD2; j_call: TRBJ2-7; cdr3_aa: CSALSARLAEYEQYF; cdr3_nt: TGCAGCGCCCTCAGTGCGAGGCTAGCGGAATACGAGCAGTACTTC
v_call: TRBV10-3; clone_size: few; d_call: TRBD2; j_call: TRBJ2-1; cdr3_aa: CASRPLGISGSVYNEQFF; cdr3_nt: TGTGCCAGCAGACCGCTGGGGATTAGCGGGAGTGTCTACAATGAGCAGTTCTTC
v_call: TRBV24-1; clone_size: many; d_call: TRBD1; j_call: TRBJ2-5; cdr3_aa: CATSDSGTGVEETQYF; cdr3_nt: TGTGCCACCAGTGATTCCGGGACAGGGGTTGAAGAGACCCAGTACTTC
v_call: TRBV28; clone_size: many; d_call: NA; j_call: TRBJ2-3; cdr3_aa: CASRPGLGGDTQYF; cdr3_nt: TGTGCCAGCAGACCCGGACTAGGGGGGGATACGCAGTATTTT
v_call: TRBV9; clone_size: NA; d_call: NA; j_call: TRBJ2-1; cdr3_aa: CASSVPYNEQFF; cdr3_nt: TGTGCCAGCAGCGTTCCGTACAATGAGCAGTTCTTC
v_call: TRBV2; clone_size: many; d_call: TRBD2; j_call: TRBJ2-3; cdr3_aa: CASSEGTSGMGDTQYF; cdr3_nt: TGTGCCAGCAGTGAAGGGACTAGCGGGATGGGAGATACGCAGTATTTT
v_call: TRBV4-1; clone_size: NA; d_call: TRBD1; j_call: TRBJ1-2; cdr3_aa: CASSQMLQGAVGGYTF; cdr3_nt: TGCGCCAGCAGCCAAATGCTCCAGGGGGCGGTGGGTGGCTACACCTTC
v_call: TRBV10-3; clone_size: many; d_call: NA; j_call: TRBJ2-5; cdr3_aa: CAISSAGTEETQYF; cdr3_nt: TGTGCCATCTCCTCCGCAGGGACCGAAGAGACCCAGTACTTC
v_call: TRBV30; clone_size: many; d_call: NA; j_call: TRBJ2-7; cdr3_aa: CACNRDRTYEQYF; cdr3_nt: TGTGCCTGTAACCGGGACCGAACCTACGAGCAGTACTTC
v_call: TRBV5-6; clone_size: NA; d_call: NA; j_call: TRBJ2-1; cdr3_aa: CASSLGLTFSYNEQFF; cdr3_nt: TGTGCCAGCAGCTTGGGGTTAACCTTCTCCTACAATGAGCAGTTCTTC
v_call: TRBV20-1; clone_size: many; d_call: TRBD1; j_call: TRBJ1-1; cdr3_aa: CSARGSGTGGSEAFF; cdr3_nt: TGCAGTGCTAGAGGGTCCGGGACAGGCGGATCAGAGGCTTTCTTT
v_call: TRBV10-1; clone_size: NA; d_call: TRBD1; j_call: TRBJ1-5; cdr3_aa: CASSEATGGSGSNQPQHF; cdr3_nt: TGCGCCAGCAGTGAGGCGACAGGGGGCTCGGGTAGCAATCAGCCCCAGCATTTT
v_call: TRBV25-1; clone_size: many; d_call: TRBD2; j_call: TRBJ2-7; cdr3_aa: CASSEFGGTSGFFSYEQYF; cdr3_nt: TGTGCCAGCAGTGAATTTGGCGGGACTAGCGGATTTTTCTCCTACGAGCAGTACTTC
v_call: TRBV6-8; clone_size: NA; d_call: TRBD1; j_call: TRBJ2-7; cdr3_aa: CASTKGVQGPYEQYF; cdr3_nt: TGTGCCAGCACTAAAGGTGTACAGGGGCCCTACGAGCAGTACTTC
v_call: TRBV19; clone_size: few; d_call: NA; j_call: TRBJ1-4; cdr3_aa: CASSEVTGDEKLFF; cdr3_nt: TGTGCCAGTAGTGAAGTAACAGGAGACGAAAAACTGTTTTTT
v_call: TRBV5-1; clone_size: few; d_call: NA; j_call: TRBJ1-4; cdr3_aa: CASQRGDNSNEKLFF; cdr3_nt: TGCGCCAGCCAAAGAGGGGACAACTCTAATGAAAAACTGTTTTTT
v_call: TRBV28; clone_size: NA; d_call: NA; j_call: TRBJ1-2; cdr3_aa: CASSSVGAGGQGQSPNYGYTF; cdr3_nt: TGTGCCAGCAGTTCAGTCGGAGCGGGGGGGCAGGGGCAGTCCCCTAACTATGGCTACACCTTC
v_call: TRBV6-1; clone_size: NA; d_call: NA; j_call: TRBJ2-2; cdr3_aa: CASLTGNTGELFF; cdr3_nt: TGTGCCAGCTTAACAGGGAACACCGGGGAGCTGTTTTTT
v_call: TRBV12-3/TRBV12-4; clone_size: many; d_call: NA; j_call: TRBJ1-3; cdr3_aa: CASRDQPIRAAGNTIYF; cdr3_nt: TGTGCCAGCAGAGACCAACCGATCAGGGCAGCCGGAAACACCATATATTTT
v_call: TRBV20-1; clone_size: few; d_call: NA; j_call: TRBJ2-7; cdr3_aa: CSARRLAISYEQYF; cdr3_nt: TGCAGTGCTAGGCGTCTAGCGATCTCCTACGAGCAGTACTTC
v_call: TRBV6-1; clone_size: many; d_call: NA; j_call: TRBJ2-7; cdr3_aa: CASSFRDGRTYEQYF; cdr3_nt: TGTGCCAGCAGTTTCAGGGACGGGCGGACCTACGAGCAGTACTTC
v_call: TRBV7-3; clone_size: many; d_call: NA; j_call: TRBJ2-7; cdr3_aa: CASSLTGGWEQYF; cdr3_nt: TGTGCCAGCAGCTTAACGGGGGGCTGGGAGCAGTACTTC
v_call: TRBV29-1; clone_size: few; d_call: TRBD1; j_call: TRBJ1-2; cdr3_aa: CSVDRGASYGYTF; cdr3_nt: TGCAGCGTGGACAGGGGAGCGAGCTATGGCTACACCTTC
v_call: TRBV5-1; clone_size: NA; d_call: TRBD2; j_call: TRBJ2-1; cdr3_aa: CASSQRVAGDNEQFF; cdr3_nt: TGCGCCAGCAGCCAGCGGGTAGCGGGAGACAATGAGCAGTTCTTC
v_call: TRBV20-1; clone_size: NA; d_call: NA; j_call: TRBJ1-3; cdr3_aa: CSGTEGRGNTIYF; cdr3_nt: TGCAGTGGGACCGAGGGGAGGGGAAACACCATATATTTT
v_call: TRBV5-1; clone_size: many; d_call: TRBD1; j_call: TRBJ1-1; cdr3_aa: CASSLGTGAATEAFF; cdr3_nt: TGCGCCAGCAGCTTGGGGACAGGGGCGGCCACTGAAGCTTTCTTT
v_call: TRBV3-1; clone_size: many; d_call: TRBD1; j_call: TRBJ2-7; cdr3_aa: CASSQEARTGTYEQYF; cdr3_nt: TGTGCCAGCAGCCAAGAGGCACGGACAGGAACCTACGAGCAGTACTTC
v_call: TRBV9; clone_size: many; d_call: TRBD2; j_call: TRBJ2-7; cdr3_aa: CASSVGISGYDFSYEQYF; cdr3_nt: TGTGCCAGCAGCGTAGGTATTAGCGGGTACGATTTCTCCTACGAGCAGTACTTC
v_call: TRBV20-1; clone_size: many; d_call: NA; j_call: TRBJ2-7; cdr3_aa: CSARDRKDEQYF; cdr3_nt: TGCAGTGCTAGAGATCGAAAGGACGAGCAGTACTTC
v_call: TRBV20-1; clone_size: many; d_call: NA; j_call: TRBJ2-1; cdr3_aa: CSAPRFRNEQFF; cdr3_nt: TGCAGTGCCCCCCGGTTCCGGAATGAGCAGTTCTTC
v_call: TRBV2; clone_size: many; d_call: TRBD2; j_call: TRBJ2-1; cdr3_aa: CASSTLAGSSYNEQFF; cdr3_nt: TGTGCCAGCAGTACTCTAGCGGGGAGCTCCTACAATGAGCAGTTCTTC
v_call: TRBV3-1; clone_size: many; d_call: TRBD2; j_call: TRBJ2-1; cdr3_aa: CASSQAKGLAGEGEQFF; cdr3_nt: TGTGCCAGCAGCCAAGCGAAGGGACTAGCGGGGGAGGGTGAGCAGTTCTTC
v_call: TRBV7-2; clone_size: many; d_call: NA; j_call: TRBJ1-1; cdr3_aa: CASSSPSGVTEAFF; cdr3_nt: TGTGCCAGCAGCTCCCCCTCAGGGGTCACTGAAGCTTTCTTT
v_call: TRBV5-1; clone_size: few; d_call: TRBD2; j_call: TRBJ2-5; cdr3_aa: CASSLDLAGETQYF; cdr3_nt: TGCGCCAGCAGCTTGGATCTAGCGGGAGAGACCCAGTACTTC
v_call: TRBV5-6; clone_size: few; d_call: NA; j_call: TRBJ1-3; cdr3_aa: CASSMGPNSGNTIYF; cdr3_nt: TGTGCCAGCAGCATGGGACCTAACTCTGGAAACACCATATATTTT
v_call: TRBV2; clone_size: many; d_call: TRBD2; j_call: TRBJ2-1; cdr3_aa: CASSTPPGLAAFLGYNEQFF; cdr3_nt: TGTGCCAGCAGCACCCCCCCGGGACTAGCGGCCTTTTTAGGCTACAATGAGCAGTTCTTC